The clone carrying this TCR beta chain was picked up a small number of times. This sample is drawn from a study of blood T cells in healthy people across ages. Using a J-beta primer mix together with a sample-barcoded 5' primer, a second PCR was run for roughly 6 to 11 cycles. TCRdb re-called the 5' RACE reads through MiXCR, storing one row per CDR3 protein. The sample lists around 1,000,000 distinct CDR3 sequences, roughly a quarter occurring once. The CDR3 consists of 12 residues. J lost 5 bases, V lost 6 bases, and 2 bases had no gene match. Germline CDR1 is SQVTM and CDR2 is ANQGSEA. These data also formed part of another study, on T cells of mothers and their children. That publication notes: cDNA was made from all extracted RNA, 1.5 ug per 15 ul.

The sequenced sample consisted of blood. The chain recombines TRBV29-1 with TRBJ2-7; 12 bases align to TRBD1. The TCR sequence derives from a girl aged 2 to 9 in good health. CDR3 amino acids: CSVGTGGDEQYF. Written as DNA, the CDR3 is TGCAGCGTCGGGACAGGGGGCGACGAGCAGTACTTC.